The sequence of this T cell receptor (beta chain) was determined in a study of blood T cell repertoires in COVID-19. Study-wide background: Samples came from the United States, Italy and Spain, spanning acute and convalescent COVID-19.

Original methodology: Amplified reference gene primers provided the basis for estimating nucleated cell counts. This table comes from immunoSEQ multiplex PCR, and its TCRdb copy is limited to in-frame clones, with some not included. That table supplies the V and J calls and clone size; D and trimming were determined from the DNA. The sample consists of under 200,000 clones, 87% of them appearing once. The receptor was isolated from a man in his sixties with active or convalescent COVID-19. The sequenced sample consisted of peripheral blood.

Written as DNA, the CDR3 is TGCAGCGCCCCAGCGGGACTAGCGGGTTACAATGAGCAGTTCTTC. Encoded protein: CSAPAGLAGYNEQFF. J is TRBJ2-1 and V is TRBV29-1, with TRBD2 matching over 12 bases. Germline V gene lookup returns CDR1 SQVTM and CDR2 ANQGSEA. The CDR3 runs to 15 residues. With 7 bases clipped from V and 4 bases from J, the junction kept 8 bases outside the gene matches.